This T cell receptor beta chain was observed in a study of regulatory T cells in long-lasting Graves disease. Study-wide results and caveats: There was favoring of TRBV28, TRBJ1-2 and TRBJ2-5 in persistent disease.

Time point reported: newly diagnosed GD, antithyroid drugs for less than 3 months. From RNA extracted from PBMCs, the TCR library was made. Through Arm-PCR of CDR3 regions and iRepertoire HTBI primers, TCR beta libraries were built. MiXCR, run by TCRdb on the multiplex PCR reads, gives a single entry per CDR3 protein. The sample includes about 540,000 distinct CDR3 sequences, 13% of them seen just once. This clonotype was detected only a few times. Antigen specificity is unknown. CDR3 length equals 13 residues. V lost 2 bases, J lost 5 bases, and 9 bases lay in between. Germline CDR1 and CDR2: LNHDA and SQIVND (reference sequence). The same sample was also used in a study of T cells in Graves' hyperthyroidism and ophthalmopathy.

This TCR was recovered from a man aged 30 to 45 with Graves disease. Sample: peripheral blood mononuclear cells (PBMCs), taken at new diagnosis, from a patient treated with antithyroid drugs. This chain links TRBV19 with TRBJ2-5; D is unresolved. CDR3 nucleotides: TGTGCCAGTAGTATATCACCTCCGGAGACCCAGTACTTC. Translation gives CASSISPPETQYF.